This T cell receptor (beta chain) stems from a study of T cell repertoires in cytomegalovirus infection (dated by TCRdb to the late 2010s). Notes on the research overall: Alongside well-studied HLA-B-restricted epitopes, the peptide stimulations were aimed at recently identified HLA-C-restricted CMV epitopes, whose presentation resists viral immunomodulation. Donor HLA type was relevant to the analysis, because carriage of CMV infection together with the matching HLA type was indicated by public TCR beta signatures. Study-wide conclusions, independent of this receptor: In the ex vivo response, HLA-C-restricted CMV-specific TCR beta clonotypes were dominant, and in two of eight donors the single most frequent clonotype came from this HLA-C-restricted group. In both this cohort and an independent cohort of 352 donors, the cumulative frequency of public TCR beta family members distinguished carriers of CMV infection plus the relevant HLA type.

CDR1 SGHVS and CDR2 FNYEAQ are derived from the germline V gene. Here V drops 5 bases and J drops 5 bases, and the junction holds 6 bases not matched to any gene. The CDR3, from cysteine to phenylalanine, totals 15 residues. Only the CDR3 DNA is retained, 45 bases long and in frame from the first base. Sequencing was carried out with an Illumina HiSeq 1500. The raw public reads went through TCRdb reprocessing: fastp at Q25, MiXCR clone calling, in-frame beta chains kept. One record per CDR3 amino acid sequence lists the most common genes and DNA. The sample table shows about 220,000 distinct CDR3 sequences, and about 40% are seen once. The top ten hold 55% to 60% of the sample. Read against the paper, the sample's treatment or condition label means: in vitro stimulation with specific CMV peptide epitopes to enrich CMV-specific T cells. At least ten counts were recorded for this clonotype. No cognate antigen has been identified for it. Nothing much larger sits one base from this clone, and base qualities are not available.

This sequence uses TRBV7-6 and TRBJ2-3; the central 11 bases match TRBD2. This TCR came from a human donor in good health (CMV status not recorded). Some clones in this sample may be carry-over from other donors' samples. The sample was CD8+ T cells from cultured PBMCs, taken from culture after CMV antigen stimulation. The sequence in DNA is TGTGCCAGCAGCCCGACTAGCGGGGAAAAAGATACGCAGTATTTT. It translates to CASSPTSGEKDTQYF.